Below, one TCR beta chain is given with its context. Its antigen is undetermined. This likely comes from a read error, as the CDR3 has no conserved phenylalanine or tryptophan at its end. Because the CDR3's place on the DNA is in doubt, the DNA is left out and the CDR3 is given as listed by TCRdb. Termini included, the CDR3 measures 13 amino acids. The germline V gene has CDR1 MNHEY and CDR2 SVGAGI. TCRbeta libraries were built with three rounds of nested PCR, modified from ARM-PCR. One entry per CDR3 protein results from TCRdb running MiXCR on the multiplex PCR reads. The sample lists about 110,000 distinct CDR3 sequences; about 80% were seen once. RNA was extracted from bulk tissue without any cell sorting. This entry is derived from a study of tumor and adjacent non-tumor tissue in lung cancer. Study-wide context: The patients, 10 to 11 men and about 5 women, were roughly 30 to 80 with stage I to III disease. Samples averaged approximately 3.9 million productive TCRbeta reads each. General observations from the study: Compared with tumor, normal lung showed significantly lower TCR diversity. Shorter survival was associated with higher TCR diversity in tumors.

The sample comprised lung tumor tissue. This receptor was identified in a man aged 65-85 years with non-small cell lung cancer. V usage is TRBV6-5 and J usage is TRBJ1-2; the table assigns TRBD1, which was not confirmed against the DNA. CDR3 protein: CASSYVQGDGYTL.